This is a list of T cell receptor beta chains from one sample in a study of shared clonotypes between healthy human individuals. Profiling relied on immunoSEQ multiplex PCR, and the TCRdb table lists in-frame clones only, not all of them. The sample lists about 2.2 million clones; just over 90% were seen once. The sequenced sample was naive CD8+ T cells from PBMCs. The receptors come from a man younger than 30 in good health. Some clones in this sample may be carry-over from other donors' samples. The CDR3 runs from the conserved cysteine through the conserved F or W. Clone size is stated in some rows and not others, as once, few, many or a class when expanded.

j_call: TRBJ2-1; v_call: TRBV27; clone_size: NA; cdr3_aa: CASSPSAGENYNEQFF
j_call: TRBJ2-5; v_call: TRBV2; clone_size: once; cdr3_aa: CASGEYQETQYF
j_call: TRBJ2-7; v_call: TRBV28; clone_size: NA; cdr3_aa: CASSSLTGIYEQYF
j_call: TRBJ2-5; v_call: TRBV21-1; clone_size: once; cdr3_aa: CASSKAEGRETQYF
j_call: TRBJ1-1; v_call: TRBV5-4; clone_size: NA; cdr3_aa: CASSFFTRGDTEAFF
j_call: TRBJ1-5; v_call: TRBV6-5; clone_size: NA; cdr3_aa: CASSPGQGGNQPQHF
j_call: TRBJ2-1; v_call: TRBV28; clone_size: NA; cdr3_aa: CASSLLGQTYNEQFF
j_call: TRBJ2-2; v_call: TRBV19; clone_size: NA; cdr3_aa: CAISPPGNTGELFF
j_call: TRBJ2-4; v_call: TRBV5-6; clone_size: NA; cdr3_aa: CASSLGTGVLGHIQYF
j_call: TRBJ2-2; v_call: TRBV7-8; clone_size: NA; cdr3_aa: CASSHKGQGTGELFF
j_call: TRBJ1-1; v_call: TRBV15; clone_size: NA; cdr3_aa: CATSRDGLGEAFF